The 21 T cell receptor beta chains presented below share a single source sample, sequenced in a study of blood T cell repertoires in COVID-19. Assay: immunoSEQ multiplex PCR; the TCRdb copy retains only in-frame clones and omits some. The sample lists over 100,000 clones, roughly 75% occurring once. The specimen was peripheral blood. The receptor set was obtained from a human donor in a cohort sampled during active or convalescent COVID-19.

The chain uses TRBV18 and TRBJ2-7; 11 bases are a match to TRBD2. CDR1 and CDR2 from the germline V gene are KGHSH and LQKENI. The CDR3 consists of 15 residues. The ends lost 1 base at V and 4 bases at J; junction bases unmatched: 3. The CDR3 nucleotides read TGTGCCAGCTCACCACTAGCGGGAGGGGAATACGAGCAGTACTTC. Translated, it gives CASSPLAGGEYEQYF.

As DNA, the CDR3 is TGTGCCAGCAGTACGACTCTCTCTGGAAACACCATATATTTT. This gives the protein CASSTTLSGNTIYF. The chain has TRBV7-2 and TRBJ1-3; D not certain. Germline V gene sequence: CDR1 SGHTA, CDR2 FQGNSA. The CDR3 is made up of 14 amino acids. Trimming took 6 bases from V and 0 from J, leaving 9 bases between them. Filled out from reference TRBV7-2 and TRBJ1-3, the complete variable domain reads GAGVSQSPSNKVTEKGKDVELRCDPISGHTALYWYRQSLGQGLEFLIYFQGNSAPDKSGLPSDRFSAERTGGSVSTLTIQRTQQEDSAVYLCASSTTLSGNTIYFGEGSWLTVV.

Written as DNA, the CDR3 is TGCGCCAGCAGCCAAGATCTTGGTAGAGAGACCCAGTACTTC. It codes for CASSQDLGRETQYF. The V call is TRBV4-3, the J call TRBJ2-5; D call uncertain. V was trimmed by 0 bases and J by 4 bases, leaving 9 bases between them. The CDR3 runs 14 residues. Germline V CDR1 and CDR2: LGHNA, YSLEER.

The chain employs TRBV13 and TRBJ1-1; a weak D match, TRBD1 (5 bases). There are 14 residues in the CDR3. The V gene's germline CDR1 is PRHDT and CDR2 FYEKMQ (reference sequence). V dropped 5 bases and J dropped 4 bases, with 14 bases sitting between them. This CDR3 reads CASSPWEGFTEAFF. In DNA form, the CDR3 reads TGTGCCAGCAGCCCCTGGGAGGGGTTCACTGAAGCTTTCTTT.

Details on this clone: The germline gene is not matched at one end of the junction; a read error may be the cause. The J gene is TRBJ2-3, the V gene TRBV13; maybe TRBD2 (5 bases). The CDR3 totals 14 residues. Germline V CDR1 and CDR2: PRHDT, FYEKMQ (reference sequence). CDR3 region: CASRLALGKRTQYF. The CDR3 DNA reads TGTGCCAGCAGGTTAGCCCTCGGGAAGAGGACGCAGTATTTT. Filled out from reference TRBV13 and TRBJ2-3, the complete variable domain reads AAGVIQSPRHLIKEKRETATLKCYPIPRHDTVYWYQQGPGQDPQFLISFYEKMQSDKGSIPDRFSAQQFSDYHSELNMSSLELGDSALYFCASRLALGKRTQYFGPGTRLTVL.

The chain combines TRBV7-3 with TRBJ2-3; 7 bases are a match to TRBD2. This CDR3 is built from 18 residues. V lost 1 base to trimming and J lost 5 bases; unmatched junction nucleotides: 15. Germline CDR1 is SGHTA and CDR2 is FQGTGA. CDR3 in amino acids: CASSLIPGGGGRVDTQYF. The DNA for the CDR3 is TGTGCCAGCAGCTTAATCCCCGGGGGAGGCGGGAGAGTAGATACGCAGTATTTT.

On this clone: Other DNA sequences in the sample encode the same CDR3. The rearrangement links TRBV4-3 to TRBJ2-1; 14 bases agree with TRBD2. V shed 0 bases and J 6 bases; nucleotides not matched to a gene: 1. The CDR3 spans 16 residues. Germline V CDR1 and CDR2: LGHNA, YSLEER. The CDR3 nucleotides are TGCGCCAGCAGCCAAGAGGGACTAGCGGGGGTCAATGAGCAGTTCTTC. Translated, it gives CASSQEGLAGVNEQFF.

The gene calls are TRBV27 and TRBJ2-5; 7 nucleotides align to TRBD1. The germline gives CDR1 MNHEY, CDR2 SMNVEV (reference sequence). The CDR3 is 15 amino acids. Losses at the gene ends were 6 bases for V and 0 bases for J; bases not matched to a gene: 7. The CDR3 loop reads CASRLGQRYQETQYF. The CDR3 DNA reads TGTGCCAGCAGGCTGGGACAGAGGTACCAAGAGACCCAGTACTTC.

The gene calls are TRBV28 and TRBJ2-7, with D maybe TRBD2 (5 bases). The CDR3 loop spans 15 amino acids. CDR1 and CDR2 from the germline V gene are MDHEN and SYDVKM. With 7 bases removed from V and 0 bases from J, the gap between germline ends came to 16 bases. The chain's CDR3 is CASIPAELRSYEQYF. In DNA form, the CDR3 reads TGTGCCAGCATCCCAGCGGAGTTACGCTCCTACGAGCAGTACTTC.

The chain couples TRBV6-6 to TRBJ1-2, with TRBD1 matching 7 bases. V shed 0 bases and J 0 bases; nucleotides not matched to a gene: 4. The CDR3 extends over 16 amino acids. Germline values: CDR1 MNHNY, CDR2 SVGAGI (reference sequence). CDR3 coding DNA: TGTGCCAGCAGTTACTCACCGGGACAGTCTAACTATGGCTACACCTTC. Protein sequence: CASSYSPGQSNYGYTF.

The CDR3 DNA is TGCGCCAGCAGCTTGGAAGGACAGGGTCCCCTGAACACTGAAGCTTTCTTT. It yields the protein CASSLEGQGPLNTEAFF. The chain carries TRBV5-1 and TRBJ1-1, with 8 bases matching TRBD1. V lost 0 bases to trimming and J lost 0 bases; unmatched junction nucleotides: 7. CDR3 length equals 17 residues. Germline V gene data show CDR1 as SGHRS and CDR2 as YFSETQ.

The rearrangement joins TRBV19 to TRBJ2-7, with D maybe TRBD2 (5 bases). Trimming shortened V by 5 bases and J by 3 bases, and 17 bases separated the two germline ends. Germline V gene sequence: CDR1 LNHDA, CDR2 SQIVND (reference sequence). The CDR3 extends over 15 amino acids. The CDR3 bases are TGTGCCAGTAGTGCAACTCCCGGACGGGGCTACGAGCAGTACTTC. Translated, it gives CASSATPGRGYEQYF.

The gene calls are TRBV12-5 and TRBJ2-2; TRBD2 is a possible D gene (6 bases). V shed 5 bases and J shed 6 bases, with 7 bases lying between them. The CDR3 extends over 12 amino acids. Germline V gene data show CDR1 as LGHNT and CDR2 as FRNRAP. CDR3 nucleotide sequence: TGTGCTAGTGGTCCGGGAGCCGGGGAGCTGTTTTTT. Translating it yields CASGPGAGELFF. The full variable domain, its missing parts supplied by reference TRBV12-5 and TRBJ2-2, is DARVTQTPRHKVTEMGQEVTMRCQPILGHNTVFWYRQTMMQGLELLAYFRNRAPLDDSGMPKDRFSAEMPDATLATLKIQPSEPRDSAVYFCASGPGAGELFFGEGSRLTVL.

The J gene is TRBJ2-6, the V gene TRBV7-2, with TRBD1 identical over 9 bases. There are 19 residues in the CDR3. Trimming cost V 3 bases and J 4 bases; bases outside gene matches: 13. CDR1 and CDR2 from the germline V gene are SGHTA and FQGNSA. This CDR3 reads CASSFKPGQGFSGANVLTF. The CDR3 region has the DNA TGTGCCAGCAGCTTCAAACCGGGACAGGGTTTTTCCGGGGCCAACGTCCTGACTTTC.

The chain joins TRBV6-1 to TRBJ1-5; D is unclear. This CDR3 spans 16 amino acids. Trimming pared 1 base from V and 0 bases from J, leaving 10 bases between. Germline values: CDR1 MNHNS, CDR2 SASEGT. The CDR3 protein is CASSEESTYSNQPQHF. The CDR3 DNA is TGTGCCAGCAGTGAAGAGTCGACTTATAGCAATCAGCCCCAGCATTTT.

The CDR3 sequence: CASSLLGGGEQFF. The CDR3 region has the DNA TGTGCCAGCAGCTTATTGGGCGGGGGGGAGCAGTTCTTC. The chain carries TRBV11-3 and TRBJ2-1; TRBD2 aligns across 8 bases. The CDR3 consists of 13 residues. The germline CDR1 and CDR2 sequences are SGHNT and YENEEA. V trimming: 2 bases; J trimming: 10 bases; junction bases outside the gene matches: 4.

This chain connects TRBV7-2 to TRBJ2-5, with D tentatively TRBD1 (6 bases). The V end was cut by 6 bases, the J end by 7 bases, with 24 bases between. This CDR3 is built from 16 residues. Germline values: CDR1 SGHTA, CDR2 FQGNSA. CDR3 DNA: TGTGCCAGCAGTAAGGCCCCGACAGGTACGAAGGTGACCCAGTACTTC. As protein: CASSKAPTGTKVTQYF. Supplemented by reference TRBV7-2 and TRBJ2-5, the full variable domain reads GAGVSQSPSNKVTEKGKDVELRCDPISGHTALYWYRQSLGQGLEFLIYFQGNSAPDKSGLPSDRFSAERTGGSVSTLTIQRTQQEDSAVYLCASSKAPTGTKVTQYFGPGTRLLVL.

The V gene is TRBV6-4, the J gene TRBJ2-2; 10 bases line up with TRBD2. The CDR3 is 17 amino acids. Germline CDR1 and CDR2: MRHNA and SNTAGT. With 7 bases clipped from V and 2 bases from J, the junction kept 10 bases outside the gene matches. Here the CDR3 DNA reads TGTGCCAGCAAGTTACTAGCGGGATCTCGCAACACCGGGGAGCTGTTTTTT. Its protein product is CASKLLAGSRNTGELFF.

The CDR3 DNA reads as TGTGCCAGCAGCTTTGGGGACAGGGTCACTGAAGCTTTCTTT. Translated: CASSFGDRVTEAFF. V and J are TRBV13 and TRBJ1-1, with 9 bases aligning to TRBD1. Germline CDR1 PRHDT, CDR2 FYEKMQ (reference sequence). This CDR3 is 14 amino acids long. V dropped 3 bases and J dropped 4; count of bases not matched to a gene: 3.

J is TRBJ1-4 and V is TRBV6-6, with 10 positions matching TRBD1. Germline CDR1 reads MNHNY; CDR2 reads SVGAGI (reference sequence). CDR3 length: 15 amino acids. V shed 6 bases and J 8 bases; nucleotides not matched to a gene: 9. The CDR3 nucleotides are TGTGCCAGCAGCGACGGGACAGGGGTAGGCGAAAAACTGTTTTTT. It is translated as CASSDGTGVGEKLFF.

The rearrangement uses TRBV14 and TRBJ2-5; 8 nucleotides match TRBD2. Looked up from germline, CDR1 is SGHDN and CDR2 is FVKESK. With V trimmed by 3 bases and J by 7 bases, 13 bases remained unmatched. The CDR3 loop spans 16 amino acids. CDR3 protein: CASSQTPGLVSTTQYF. DNA for the CDR3: TGTGCCAGCAGCCAGACACCGGGACTAGTCTCCACGACCCAGTACTTC.